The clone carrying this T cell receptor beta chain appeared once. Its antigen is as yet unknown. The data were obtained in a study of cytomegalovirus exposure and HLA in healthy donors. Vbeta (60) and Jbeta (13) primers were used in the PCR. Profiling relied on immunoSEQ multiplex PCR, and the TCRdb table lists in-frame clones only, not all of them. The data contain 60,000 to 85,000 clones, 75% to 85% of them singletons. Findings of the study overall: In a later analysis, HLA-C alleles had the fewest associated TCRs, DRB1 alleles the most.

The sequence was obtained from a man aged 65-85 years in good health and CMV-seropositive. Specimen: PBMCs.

CDR3 sequence (DNA): TGTGCCAGCAGCGTGGACAGGGTAGAGACCCAGTACTTC. Protein sequence: CASSVDRVETQYF. V and J are TRBV2 and TRBJ2-5; 8 nucleotides match TRBD1. Trimming cost V 6 bases and J 4 bases; bases outside gene matches: 4. CDR3 size: 13 residues. CDR1 is SNHLY and CDR2 is FYNNEI in the germline V gene.